Below, one T cell receptor (beta chain) is given with its context. Antigen unknown. These data belong to a study of cytomegalovirus exposure and HLA in healthy donors. Turning to the study itself: About 83 million unique TCRs from HLA-typed donors made up an early data release. Regarding the study as a whole: With later analysis, a missense DCLRE1C variant became linked to TCR beta V- and J-gene trimming. It was reportedly the case that the classifier diagnosed cytomegalovirus status with high specificity and sensitivity. TCR beta sequences reportedly predicted the HLA-A and HLA-B alleles of most subjects accurately.

Both 60 Vbeta primers and 13 Jbeta primers went into the PCR. Clones were read by immunoSEQ multiplex PCR, and TCRdb kept only the in-frame ones, dropping some. Here the sample spans under 150,000 clones, 76% being singletons. The specimen sequenced was PBMCs. This sequence was found in a female donor in good health and CMV-seropositive.

CDR3 sequence reads: CSVVLPFAQGYEQYF. The CDR3 nucleotides are TGCAGCGTTGTCCTACCCTTCGCACAGGGTTACGAGCAGTACTTC. The chain links TRBV29-1 to TRBJ2-7; a possible D gene is TRBD1 (6 bases). The germline V and J ends were trimmed by 4 bases and 4 bases, with 20 bases remaining between them. The CDR3 consists of 15 residues. CDR1 and CDR2 from the germline V gene are SQVTM and ANQGSEA.